The sequence of this T cell receptor beta chain was determined in a study of OX40 agonist ivuxolimab in advanced cancers. For context, the study as a whole: Ivuxolimab, which targeted the costimulatory receptor OX40 (CD134), was an agonistic, fully human IgG2 monoclonal antibody. Prior anti-PD-1, anti-PD-L1 or anti-CTLA-4 therapy was permitted, and approximately 40% of dose-escalation patients had received checkpoint inhibitors. Peripheral TCRbeta sequencing was intended to test whether TCR sequence diversity was altered and clonal T-cell expansion was caused by ivuxolimab. Of the approximately 54 dose-escalation patients, hepatocellular carcinoma was present in 19, melanoma in approximately 15, renal cell carcinoma in 9 and head and neck cancer in 9. Three dose-escalation patients achieved partial responses, one with hepatocellular carcinoma and two with cutaneous melanoma. Intravenous ivuxolimab was administered to patients every 2 weeks at six dose levels: 0.01, 0.1, 0.3, 1.5, 3 and 10 mg/kg. The paper covers the monotherapy dose-escalation part of the phase I ivuxolimab trial, which included N of about 50 patients. In the dose-escalation cohort, 82.7% of patients were male, and the mean age was roughly 60 years, with a range of roughly 23 to 85. Study-wide conclusions, independent of this receptor: Low levels of normalized T-cell clonal expansion were also seen in some nonresponding patients. On average, CD8+ T cells showed more expanded clones than CD4+ T cells after ivuxolimab. In partial responders in the 0.1-3.0 mg/kg groups, normalized peripheral clonal expansion was found to be among the lowest, especially among CD8+ T cells. The antigen specificity of the clonally expanded peripheral T cells was not determined. At doses of 0.1 to 3.0 mg/kg, clonal expansion of both CD4+ and CD8+ T cells in blood was seen between baseline and week 6.

The germline V gene yields SGDLS for CDR1 and YYNGEE for CDR2. The CDR3 starts with the cysteine, ends with the phenylalanine, and has 15 residues. The DNA shown is the 45-base CDR3, in frame from base 1. V is cut by 0 bases and J by 4 bases, and the space between the germline ends is 13 bases. For sequencing of the TCRbeta CDR3 region, genomic DNA was extracted from the sorted cells. The immunoSEQ Assay was used to sequence the TCRbeta CDR3 regions. The source is immuneACCESS, and TCRdb retained only in-frame sequences with V and J called. Part of the clones is not carried over; for the studies checked, unresolved V genes explain less than half of this, and the remainder is unexplained. Present in this sample are around 68,000 clones, 75% to 90% of which were seen just once. The ten largest make up around 2.7% of the sample. Patients with autoimmune disease history or receiving systemic immunosuppression were excluded from the trial. Peripheral blood for TCR sequencing was drawn from every dose cohort at baseline, at cycle 4 day 1 and at cycle 7 day 1. The samples were drawn from a first-in-human, open-label, multicenter phase I dose-escalation trial of ivuxolimab. Adults with locally advanced or metastatic melanoma, renal cell, hepatocellular, or head and neck squamous cell carcinoma were enrolled in the trial. Before TCR sequencing, CD4+ T cells and CD8+ T cells from peripheral blood were sorted into separate populations.

Details on this clone: This clone's antigen is unknown. The record has no base qualities; no much larger clone is one base away.

The sequence came from an adult with an advanced solid tumor such as melanoma, head and neck, liver or kidney cancer. The sequences come from CD4+ or CD8+ T cells sorted from blood, collected in a trial of the OX40 agonist ivuxolimab. Rearrangement joined TRBV9 to TRBJ1-2; a confident D gene designation cannot be given. The CDR3 protein is CASSVAAGAIYGYTF. Read as DNA, the sequence is TGTGCCAGCAGCGTAGCTGCAGGAGCTATCTATGGCTACACCTTC.